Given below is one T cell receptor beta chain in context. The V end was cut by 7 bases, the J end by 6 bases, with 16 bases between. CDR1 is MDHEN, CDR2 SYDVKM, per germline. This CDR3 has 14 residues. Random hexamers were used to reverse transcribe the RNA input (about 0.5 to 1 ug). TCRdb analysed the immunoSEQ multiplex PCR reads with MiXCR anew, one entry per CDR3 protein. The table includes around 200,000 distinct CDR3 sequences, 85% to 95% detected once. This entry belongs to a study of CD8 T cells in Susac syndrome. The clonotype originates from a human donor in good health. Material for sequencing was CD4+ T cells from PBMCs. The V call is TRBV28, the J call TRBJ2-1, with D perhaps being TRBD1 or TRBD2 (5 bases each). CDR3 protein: CASKLPLGTNEQFF. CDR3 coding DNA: TGTGCCAGCAAACTACCTCTAGGGACCAATGAGCAGTTCTTC.